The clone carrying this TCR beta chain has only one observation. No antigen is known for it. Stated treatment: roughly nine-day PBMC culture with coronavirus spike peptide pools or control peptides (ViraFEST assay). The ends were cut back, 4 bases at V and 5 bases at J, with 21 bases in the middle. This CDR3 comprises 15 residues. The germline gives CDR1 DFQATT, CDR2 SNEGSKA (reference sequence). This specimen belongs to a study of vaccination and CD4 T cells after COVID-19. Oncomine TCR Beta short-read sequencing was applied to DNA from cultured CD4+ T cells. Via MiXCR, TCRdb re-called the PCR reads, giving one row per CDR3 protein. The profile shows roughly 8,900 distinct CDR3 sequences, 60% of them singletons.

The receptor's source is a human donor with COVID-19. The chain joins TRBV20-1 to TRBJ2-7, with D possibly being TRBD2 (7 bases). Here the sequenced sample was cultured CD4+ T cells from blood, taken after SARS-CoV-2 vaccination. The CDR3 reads CSATRPGGRQDEQYF. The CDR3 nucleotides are TGCAGTGCTACCCGTCCCGGGGGGCGGCAAGACGAGCAGTACTTC.